The clone carrying this T cell receptor (beta chain) was counted many times. The sample originates from a study of T cells in Graves' hyperthyroidism and ophthalmopathy. The definition of stable Graves' hyperthyroidism was no ophthalmopathy progression within 18 months. Thyroid ultrasound, orbital computed tomography, clinical symptoms, and serum thyroxine and TRAb underpinned diagnoses. PBMCs came from more than 9 ml fresh peripheral blood. The CDR3 contains 13 residues. CDR1 and CDR2 (germline): MNHEY, SMNVEV (reference sequence). V was shortened by 6 bases and J by 2 bases, with 11 bases between the two germline ends. RNA transcripts were the template for amplifying TCR beta CDR3 regions. HTBI primers were used for first-round RT-PCR of the TCR CDR3. Each CDR3 protein is one row after TCRdb ran MiXCR on the multiplex PCR reads. The sample records hundreds of thousands of distinct CDR3 sequences, around 15% being singletons.

Sequencing was performed on blood. The TCR originated in a woman in her late teens or twenties with Graves' hyperthyroidism. The gene calls are TRBV27 and TRBJ2-7; no reliable D call. Written as DNA, the CDR3 is TGTGCCAGCAGCCCACGGGCCGCCTACGAGCAGTACTTC. It specifies CASSPRAAYEQYF.